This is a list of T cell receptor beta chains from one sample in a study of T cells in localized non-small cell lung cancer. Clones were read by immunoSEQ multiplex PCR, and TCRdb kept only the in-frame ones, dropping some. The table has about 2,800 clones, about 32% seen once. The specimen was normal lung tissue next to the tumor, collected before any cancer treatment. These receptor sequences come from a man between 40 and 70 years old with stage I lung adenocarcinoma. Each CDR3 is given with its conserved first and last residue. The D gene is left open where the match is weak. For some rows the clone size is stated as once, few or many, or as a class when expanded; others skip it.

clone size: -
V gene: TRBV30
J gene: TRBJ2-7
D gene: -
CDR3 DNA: TGTGCCTGGAGTATGGCTATCCCACCCAGTTACGAGCAGTACTTC
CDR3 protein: CAWSMAIPPSYEQYF

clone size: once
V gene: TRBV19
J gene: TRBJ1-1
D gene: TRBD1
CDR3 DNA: TGTGCCAGTAGTAGCCTAGAGGGGGCAGTAGGCACTGAAGCTTTCTTT
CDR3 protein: CASSSLEGAVGTEAFF

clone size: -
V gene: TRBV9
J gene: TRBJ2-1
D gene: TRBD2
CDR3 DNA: TGTGCCAGCGTAGGACTAGCGGGCGCCTCCTACAATGAGCAGTTCTTC
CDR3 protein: CASVGLAGASYNEQFF

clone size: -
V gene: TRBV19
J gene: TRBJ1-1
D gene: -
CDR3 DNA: TGTGCCAGTAGGACCGGGGCAGCAAGGAACACTGAAGCTTTCTTT
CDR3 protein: CASRTGAARNTEAFF

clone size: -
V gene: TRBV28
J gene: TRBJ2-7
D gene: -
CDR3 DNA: TGTGCCAGCAAGTGGAGAGAGAGGTCCTACGAGCAGTACTTC
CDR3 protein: CASKWRERSYEQYF

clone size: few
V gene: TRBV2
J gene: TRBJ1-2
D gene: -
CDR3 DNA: TGTGCCAGCACCAAACTAGCGGGGCATAACTATGGCTACACCTTC
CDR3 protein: CASTKLAGHNYGYTF

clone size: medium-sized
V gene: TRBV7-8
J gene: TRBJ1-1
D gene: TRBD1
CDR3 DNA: TGTGCCAGCAGCCAAGACAGGGGCACTGAAGCTTTCTTT
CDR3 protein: CASSQDRGTEAFF

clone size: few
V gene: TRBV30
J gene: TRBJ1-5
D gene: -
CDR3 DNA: TGTGCCTGGAGTGTAGGGGCGGAGGGTCAGCCCCAGCATTTT
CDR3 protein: CAWSVGAEGQPQHF

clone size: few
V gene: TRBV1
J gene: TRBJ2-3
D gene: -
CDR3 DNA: TGCGCCAGCAGCCAAGGTTGGACTAGCGGGGCTCTCGGCACAGATACGCAGTATTTT
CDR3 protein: CASSQGWTSGALGTDTQYF

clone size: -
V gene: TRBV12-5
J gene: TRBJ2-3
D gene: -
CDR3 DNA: TGTGCTAGTATTCAGTCAGGCACAGATACGCAGTATTTT
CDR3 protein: CASIQSGTDTQYF

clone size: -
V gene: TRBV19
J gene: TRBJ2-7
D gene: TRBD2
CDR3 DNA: TGTGCCAGTAGTATGGGACGCGGGAGGGTCTACGAGCAGTACTTC
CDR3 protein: CASSMGRGRVYEQYF

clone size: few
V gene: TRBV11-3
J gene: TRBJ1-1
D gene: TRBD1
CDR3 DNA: TGTGCCAGCAGCCACCGGGACAGGGGATCGAACACTGAAGCTTTCTTT
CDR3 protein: CASSHRDRGSNTEAFF

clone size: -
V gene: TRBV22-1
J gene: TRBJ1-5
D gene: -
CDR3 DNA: TGTGCTGCCGGGGCCAGCAATCAGCCCCAGCATTTT
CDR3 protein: CAAGASNQPQHF

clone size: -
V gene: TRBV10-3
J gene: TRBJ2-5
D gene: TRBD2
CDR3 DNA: TGTGCCACCGGACTAGCGGGAGGGGAGACCCAGTACTTC
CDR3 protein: CATGLAGGETQYF

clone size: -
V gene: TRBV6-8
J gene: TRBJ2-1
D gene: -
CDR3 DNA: TGTGCCAGCAGTGATAAATTACCTAGTCAGTCGGGAAATGAGCAGTTCTTC
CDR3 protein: CASSDKLPSQSGNEQFF

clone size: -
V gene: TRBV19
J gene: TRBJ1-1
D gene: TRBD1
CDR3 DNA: TGTGCCAGTAGTATCGTGACAGGGGGCACTGAAGCTTTCTTT
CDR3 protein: CASSIVTGGTEAFF

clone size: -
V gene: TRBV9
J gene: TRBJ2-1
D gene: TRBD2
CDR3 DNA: TGTGCCAGCACCCGGGAGGGCTTCAATGAGCAGTTCTTC
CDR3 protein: CASTREGFNEQFF

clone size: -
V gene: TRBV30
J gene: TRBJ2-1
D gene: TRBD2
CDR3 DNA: TGTGCCTGGAGTGAGGGTGCTAGCGGGAGAAATGAGCAGTTCTTC
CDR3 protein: CAWSEGASGRNEQFF

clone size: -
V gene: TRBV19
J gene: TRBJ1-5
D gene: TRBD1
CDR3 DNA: TGTGCCAGTAGTCGGGGCGGGACAGGGGTAAGCAATCAGCCCCAGCATTTT
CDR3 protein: CASSRGGTGVSNQPQHF

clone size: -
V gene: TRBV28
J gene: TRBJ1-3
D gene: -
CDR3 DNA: TGTGCCAGCACCCCCGTTGGATCTGGAAACACCATATATTTT
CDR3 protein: CASTPVGSGNTIYF

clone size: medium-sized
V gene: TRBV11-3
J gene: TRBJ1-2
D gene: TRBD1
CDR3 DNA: TGTGCCAGCAGCTGGGACAGGGGGCTCTATGGCTACACCTTC
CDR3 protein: CASSWDRGLYGYTF

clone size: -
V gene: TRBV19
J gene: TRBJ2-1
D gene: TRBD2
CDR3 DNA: TGTGCCAGTAGTATAGGGAGCGGGAGGGCAAACAATGAGCAGTTCTTC
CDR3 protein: CASSIGSGRANNEQFF

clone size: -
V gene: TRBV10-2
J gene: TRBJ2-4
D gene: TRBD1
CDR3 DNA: TGCGCCAGCGAGAGGAACAGGGGAAAGATTCAGTACTTC
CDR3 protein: CASERNRGKIQYF

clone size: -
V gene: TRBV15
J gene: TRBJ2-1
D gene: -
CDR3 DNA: TGTGCCACCAGCAGAGGGGGAAGCTCCTACAATGAGCAGTTCTTC
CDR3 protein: CATSRGGSSYNEQFF

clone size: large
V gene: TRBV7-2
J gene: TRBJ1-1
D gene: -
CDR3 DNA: TGTGCCAGCAGCTCGGACGGTAACACTGAAGCTTTCTTT
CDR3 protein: CASSSDGNTEAFF

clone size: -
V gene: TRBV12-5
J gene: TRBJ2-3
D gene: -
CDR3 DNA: TGTGCTAGTTCCCCCGGTGGGACCGGGCCAGCAGATACGCAGTATTTT
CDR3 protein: CASSPGGTGPADTQYF

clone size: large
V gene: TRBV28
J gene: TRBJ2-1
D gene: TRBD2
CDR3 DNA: TGTGCCAGCAGTTCCCTCAATCCAACCGCGGGGGTGCGCTACAATGAGCAGTTCTTC
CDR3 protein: CASSSLNPTAGVRYNEQFF

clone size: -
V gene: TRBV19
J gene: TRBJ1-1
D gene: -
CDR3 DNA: TGTGCCAGTAGTATGCCCAGGGCATTGGGAGCTTTCTTT
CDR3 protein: CASSMPRALGAFF

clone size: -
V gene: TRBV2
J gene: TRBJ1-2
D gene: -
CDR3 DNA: TGTGCCGGTGGGGGGGCGGCCGGCTATGGCTACACCTTC
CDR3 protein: CAGGGAAGYGYTF

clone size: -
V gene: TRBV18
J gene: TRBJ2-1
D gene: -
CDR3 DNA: TGTGCCAGCTCACCTCAATCAGGGTGGTTGGAGGATTACAATGAGCAGTTCTTC
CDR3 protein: CASSPQSGWLEDYNEQFF

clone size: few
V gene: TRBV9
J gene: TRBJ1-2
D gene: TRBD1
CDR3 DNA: TGTGCCAGCAGTTTAAATAGGGGGCGAACTGGCTACACCTTC
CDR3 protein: CASSLNRGRTGYTF

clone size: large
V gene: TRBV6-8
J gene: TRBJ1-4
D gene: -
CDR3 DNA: TGTGCCAGCAGTGGACAGCCGGTTGAAAAACTGTTTTTT
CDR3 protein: CASSGQPVEKLFF

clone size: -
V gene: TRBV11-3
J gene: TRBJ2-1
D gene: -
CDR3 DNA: TGTGCCAGCAGCCGACAAGACACCCACAATGAGCAGTTCTTC
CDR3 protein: CASSRQDTHNEQFF

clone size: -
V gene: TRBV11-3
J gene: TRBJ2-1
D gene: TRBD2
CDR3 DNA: TGTGCCAGCAGTAGACGTGCGGGAGGGCGATACAATGAGCAGTTCTTC
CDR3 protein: CASSRRAGGRYNEQFF

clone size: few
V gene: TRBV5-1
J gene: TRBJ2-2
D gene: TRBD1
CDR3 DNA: TGCGCCAGCAGCCCCGGGACAGGGTACGGCGGGGAGCTGTTTTTT
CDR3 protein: CASSPGTGYGGELFF

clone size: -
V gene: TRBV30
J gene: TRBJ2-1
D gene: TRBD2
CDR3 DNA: TGTGCCTGGAGTTTACAGAGGCTAGCGGGGTCCGGGAATGAGCAGTTCTTC
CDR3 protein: CAWSLQRLAGSGNEQFF

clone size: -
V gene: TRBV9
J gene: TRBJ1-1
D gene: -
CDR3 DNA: TGTGCCAGCAGCCAGCATTGGGGAACTGAAGCTTTCTTT
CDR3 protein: CASSQHWGTEAFF

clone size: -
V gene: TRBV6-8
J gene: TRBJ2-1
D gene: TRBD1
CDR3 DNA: TGTGCCAGCAGTATACTCGCCCCGGGACAGGGAAGTGAGCAGTTCTTC
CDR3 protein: CASSILAPGQGSEQFF

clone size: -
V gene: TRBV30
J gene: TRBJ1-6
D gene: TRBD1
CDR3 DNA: TGTGCCTGGGCCGGGACAGGGGAATCACCCCTCCACTTT
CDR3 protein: CAWAGTGESPLHF

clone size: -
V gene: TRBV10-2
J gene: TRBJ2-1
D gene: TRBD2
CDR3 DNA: TGCGCCAGCAGTGAGTCTGGAGCGGGAGCGGCCTCCTACAATGAGCAGTTCTTC
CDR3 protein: CASSESGAGAASYNEQFF

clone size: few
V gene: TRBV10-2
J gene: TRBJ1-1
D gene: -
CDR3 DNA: TGCGCCAGCAGTGAGTCGGGACCAAACACTGAAGCTTTCTTT
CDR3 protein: CASSESGPNTEAFF

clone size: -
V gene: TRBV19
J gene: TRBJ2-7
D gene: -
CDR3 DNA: TGTGCCAGTAGCGAGGGGATTTTTTACGAGCAGTACTTC
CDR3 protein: CASSEGIFYEQYF

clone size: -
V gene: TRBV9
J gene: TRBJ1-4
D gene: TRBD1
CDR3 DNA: TGTGCCAGCAGCCCGCGACAGGGTCTCGATGAAAAACTGTTTTTT
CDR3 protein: CASSPRQGLDEKLFF

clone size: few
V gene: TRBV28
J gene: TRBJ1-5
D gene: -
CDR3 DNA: TGTGCCAGCATCGCGGACAGAACAAATCAGCCCCAGCATTTT
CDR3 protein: CASIADRTNQPQHF

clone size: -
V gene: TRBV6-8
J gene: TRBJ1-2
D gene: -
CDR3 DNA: TGTGCCAGCAGTACGACAGGTGATGGCTACACCTTC
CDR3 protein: CASSTTGDGYTF

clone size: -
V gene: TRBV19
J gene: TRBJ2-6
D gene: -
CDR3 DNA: TGTGCCAGTAGTATGGGGACTGGGGCCAACGTCCTGACTTTC
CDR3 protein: CASSMGTGANVLTF

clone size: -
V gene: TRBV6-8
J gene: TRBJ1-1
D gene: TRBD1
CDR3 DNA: TGTGCCAGCAGGACAGGGCGGAACACTGAAGCTTTCTTT
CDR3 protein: CASRTGRNTEAFF

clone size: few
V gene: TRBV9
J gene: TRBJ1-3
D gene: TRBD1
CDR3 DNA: TGTGCCAGCACCGCCCAGACAGGGGCGGGAAACACCATATATTTT
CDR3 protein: CASTAQTGAGNTIYF